The T cell receptor beta chain described here comes from a study of preoperative IRX-2 immunotherapy in early breast cancer (dated by TCRdb to about 2019). The receptor library was made with the immunoSEQ multiplex PCR assay. The source is immuneACCESS, and TCRdb retained only in-frame sequences with V and J called. Part of the clones is not carried over; for the studies checked, unresolved V genes explain less than half of this, and the remainder is unexplained. A total of approximately 98,000 clones appear in this sample, just over 85% of them only once. Of the sample, about 1.9% falls within the top ten clones. Reading the label with the study, this specimen's treatment or condition is: preoperative locoregional IRX-2 cytokine immunotherapy. The samples were obtained from a phase Ib study that tested preoperative, locoregional IRX-2 cytokine immunotherapy designed to prime immune responses. Donors were patients with early-stage breast cancer who received IRX-2 before surgery.

In its sample, this clone was seen a few times. Its antigen is not yet known. No base quality information exists; no much larger clone differs at one position. This clonotype originated in a human donor with breast cancer. The source material was tumor tissue, sampled after IRX-2 immunotherapy.

The nucleotide sequence is TGTGCCAGCAGTTACGGCCTAGCGAGAGCTAGCACAGATACGCAGTATTTT. This is translated as CASSYGLARASTDTQYF. This chain is built from TRBV6-8 and TRBJ2-3, with a tentative D gene TRBD2 over 6 matching bases. Reading the germline V gene gives CDR1 MNHGY and CDR2 SAAAGT. V and J lose 2 bases and 0 bases, and a span of 15 bases separates them. The CDR3 contains 17 residues, cysteine and phenylalanine counted. Of the read, only the CDR3 DNA is kept; its 51 bases are in frame from base 1.